This TCR beta chain was recovered during a study of cytomegalovirus exposure and HLA in healthy donors. The PCR used 60 Vbeta and 13 Jbeta primers. Clones were read by immunoSEQ multiplex PCR, and TCRdb kept only the in-frame ones, dropping some. The table records 90,000 to 150,000 clones, roughly three quarters of them present only once. CDR3 length equals 14 residues. The V and J ends lost 5 bases and 2 bases respectively, with 10 bases between them. Germline V gene sequence: CDR1 SGHVS, CDR2 FQNEAQ. Sequencing was performed on PBMCs. The sequence derives from a woman between 40 and 55 years old in good health and CMV-seropositive. The chain couples TRBV7-8 to TRBJ1-5; a weak D match, TRBD1 (6 bases). CDR3 bases: TGTGCCAGCAGCGCCGGACAGCGCAATCAGCCCCAGCATTTT. Its translation is CASSAGQRNQPQHF. The complete variable domain, with remaining parts taken from reference TRBV7-8 and TRBJ1-5, reads GAGVSQSPRYKVAKRGQDVALRCDPISGHVSLFWYQQALGQGPEFLTYFQNEAQLDKSGLPSDRFFAERPEGSVSTLKIQRTQQEDSAVYLCASSAGQRNQPQHFGDGTRLSIL.